These 30 T cell receptor beta chains were sequenced from one sample in a study of tumor-infiltrating lymphocytes in primary liver carcinoma. Without any cell sorting, roughly 17-31 mg of bulk tissue yielded co-extracted RNA and DNA. The researchers produced TCR beta cDNA from around 0.5 ug total RNA with a constant-region primer. Generation of the TCR beta libraries relied on three nested multiplex PCR rounds using slightly modified ARM-PCR. Investigators reported that the first two PCR rounds, at roughly 10 cycles each, used TRBV1-TRBV30 forward primers with a C-beta reverse primer. TCRdb independently ran MiXCR on the multiplex PCR reads; one entry per CDR3 protein. The sample lists more than 70,000 distinct CDR3 sequences; approximately 77% were seen once. Sequenced sample: liver tumor tissue from sampling region 1. The subset is: tumor region T1, superior pole. These receptors all stem from a man aged 35-49 years with primary liver carcinoma and hepatitis B virus infection.

In regard to this clonotype: The CDR3 does not close with the conserved phenylalanine or tryptophan, likely indicating a read error. The chain links TRBV5-1 to TRBJ2-1, with 7 bases aligning to TRBD1. This CDR3 comprises 15 residues. The germline V gene has CDR1 SGHRS and CDR2 YFSETQ. The CDR3 is CASSSRQGSYHEQFL. CDR3 DNA sequence: TGCGCCAGCAGCTCCAGACAGGGCTCCTACCATGAGCAGTTCCTC.

This CDR3 reads CVSSSGVDNSPLHF. The CDR3 DNA reads TGTGTCAGTAGTTCCGGGGTCGATAATTCACCCCTCCACTTT. The rearrangement uses TRBV12-3 or TRBV12-4 and TRBJ1-6; no firm D call. This CDR3 comprises 14 residues.

Concerning this clonotype itself: Compared with germline, one end of the junction differs, possibly owing to a read error. The chain joins TRBV14 to TRBJ2-7; no firm D call. Germline V gene data show CDR1 as SGHDN and CDR2 as FVKESK. The CDR3 sequence is 13 residues long. DNA for the CDR3: TGTGCCACCAGCCAAGCCCCCCTCCACGAGCAGTATTTC. As protein: CATSQAPLHEQYF.

CDR3 protein: CASSFLLVYDQYF. The CDR3 nucleotides are TGTGCCAGCAGCTTCCTATTGGTCTACGACCAATACTTC. The gene calls are TRBV6-2 or TRBV6-3 and TRBJ2-7; no reliable D call. Per the germline V gene, CDR1 is MNHEY and CDR2 is SVGEGT. The CDR3 totals 13 residues. V lost 6 bases and J 13 bases, leaving 22 bases between the germline ends.

A remark on this clonotype: Given a much more abundant clone one base away, this may be a read error. Since no conserved phenylalanine or tryptophan closes the CDR3, a read error is the likely cause. V usage is TRBV28 and J usage is TRBJ1-2; 7 bases are a match to TRBD1. The V segment lost 6 bases and the J segment 3 bases; nucleotides outside the gene matches: 7. The CDR3 has 14 residues. Germline V gene lookup returns CDR1 MDHEN and CDR2 SYDVKM. The CDR3 here is CASRATGADYGYTL. For the CDR3, the DNA is TGTGCCAGCAGAGCAACAGGGGCTGACTATGGCTACACCCTC.

With respect to this clonotype: The CDR3 carries no conserved terminal phenylalanine or tryptophan, so it likely arises from a read error. The rearrangement joins TRBV29-1 to TRBJ2-1; no reliable D call. CDR1 SQVTM and CDR2 ANQGSEA come from the germline V gene. CDR3 length equals 10 residues. The V gene lost 7 bases and the J gene lost 4 bases, with 5 bases spanning the gap. DNA for the CDR3: TGCAGCGGATCTTACAATGAGCAGTTCTAC. It encodes CSGSYNEQFY.

V is TRBV11-1 and J is TRBJ2-6; maybe TRBD2 (6 bases). Germline V gene data show CDR1 as SGHAT and CDR2 as FQDESV (reference sequence). The V end lost 9 bases, the J end lost 5 bases, and 29 bases lay between the germline ends. The CDR3 runs 19 residues. CDR3 amino acids: CASSPRGSGVSPRANVLTF. The CDR3 nucleotides are TGTGCCAGTAGCCCCCGGGGGAGCGGTGTTAGCCCTAGGGCCAACGTCCTGACTTTC.

Worth noting for this clonotype: This could be a read error, since a much larger clone is one nucleotide away. This chain links TRBV30 with TRBJ2-1; 13 positions agree with TRBD2. This CDR3 contains 17 residues. Per the germline V gene, CDR1 is GTSNPN and CDR2 is SVGIG (reference sequence). The ends lost 0 bases at V and 8 bases at J; junction bases unmatched: 10. The CDR3 DNA follows: TGTGCCTGGAGTGTACTAGCGGGAGGGCTCCGTGACTATGAGCAGTTCTTC. Its translation is CAWSVLAGGLRDYEQFF.

Points on this clonotype: A read error may produce the germline difference seen at one junction end. The chain employs TRBV11-2 and TRBJ2-7; possibly TRBD1 or TRBD2 for D (7 bases each). Germline CDR1 and CDR2: SGHAT and FQNNGV. The CDR3 has 16 amino acids. The CDR3 loop is CATSLDQGEGIYEQYF. For the CDR3, the DNA is TGTGCCACCAGCTTAGATCAGGGGGAGGGTATCTACGAGCAGTACTTC.

About this clonotype: Because it lacks the conserved phenylalanine or tryptophan at the end, this CDR3 is likely a read error. V usage is TRBV4-2 and J usage is TRBJ2-3; no firm D call. CDR3 length: 12 residues. Germline V CDR1 and CDR2: LGHNA, YNFKEQ. CDR3 sequence: CASAISTDAQYL. In nucleotides, the CDR3 is TGTGCCAGTGCGATTAGTACAGATGCGCAGTATCTT.

This clonotype was seen at least ten times. The chain is built from TRBV5-1 and TRBJ1-1; D is possibly TRBD1 (5 bases). This CDR3 spans 14 amino acids. The germline CDR1 and CDR2 sequences are SGHRS and YFSETQ. V was pared by 4 bases and J by 7 bases, with 17 bases between. DNA for the CDR3: TGCGCCAGCAGCGCCTTGGAGGGTAGGGGTGAAGCTTTCTTT. Translated: CASSALEGRGEAFF.

This clonotype was observed at least ten times. V is TRBV12-1 and J is TRBJ1-5; the table's D call, TRBD1, has no DNA check behind it. TRBV12-1 is labeled a pseudogene. The CDR3 length is 14 residues. CDR3 sequence reads: CASSFVRGSQPQHF. CDR3 nucleotides: TGTGCCAGCAGCTTTGTGAGGGGCTCTCAGCCCCAGCATTTT.

This clonotype was seen only once. Germline and junction disagree at one end, which may indicate a read error. This chain joins TRBV6-6 and TRBJ2-5, with TRBD1 matching 9 bases. The CDR3 runs to 13 residues. CDR1 and CDR2 (germline): MNHNY, SVGAGI (reference sequence). The CDR3: CASRQGAGETQHF. The CDR3 bases are TGTGCCAGCAGACAGGGGGCGGGAGAGACCCAGCACTTC.

For this clonotype: The junction shows a germline mismatch at one end, possibly a read error. The J gene is TRBJ2-7, the V gene TRBV11-2; D is uncertain. Looked up from germline, CDR1 is SGHAT and CDR2 is FQNNGV. This CDR3 has 14 amino acids. The CDR3 protein is CASSPSSSNYEQYF. As DNA, the CDR3 is TGCGCCAGCAGCCCTTCGAGTAGCAACTACGAGCAGTACTTC.

This clonotype was detected only once. CDR3 in amino acids: CASSFHPRGGEQYF. The CDR3 DNA sequence: TGTGCCAGCAGCTTTCACCCCCGGGGCGGCGAGCAGTACTTC. The chain links TRBV7-8 to TRBJ2-7; D possibly matches TRBD1 or TRBD2 (5 bases each). Trimming took off 3 bases at V and 6 bases at J, with 15 bases between the two ends. This CDR3 spans 14 amino acids. Looked up from germline, CDR1 is SGHVS and CDR2 is FQNEAQ.

In this sample, this clonotype turned up once. The V gene is TRBV6-6, the J gene TRBJ1-5; 9 bases align to TRBD1. With V trimmed by 7 bases and J by 7 bases, 14 bases remained unmatched. This CDR3 region has 16 residues. Germline CDR1 is MNHNY and CDR2 is SVGAGI (reference sequence). The CDR3 spells CASNGSRDREGQPQHF. CDR3 in DNA: TGTGCCAGCAACGGGAGCCGGGACAGGGAAGGACAGCCCCAGCATTTT.

This clonotype was recorded at least ten times. This chain connects TRBV14 to TRBJ2-3; 8 bases match TRBD2. CDR3 length: 16 amino acids. CDR1 and CDR2 (germline): SGHDN, FVKESK. The J segment lost 5 bases and the V segment lost 2 bases, leaving 9 bases of the junction unmatched. In DNA, the CDR3 is TGTGCCAGCAGCCAAACGCCGGGACTAGTAGGAGATACGCAGTATTTT. Its translation is CASSQTPGLVGDTQYF.

In this sample, this clonotype turned up once. The V gene is TRBV4-1, the J gene TRBJ2-1, with D possibly being TRBD1 (5 bases). The CDR3 is 14 residues long. Per the germline V gene, CDR1 is MGHRA and CDR2 is YSYEKL. The CDR3, as DNA: TGCTCAAGCAGCCAAGCCCCCAGGGACAATGAGCAGTTCTTC. It specifies CSSSQAPRDNEQFF.

This clonotype was recorded only once. In this CDR3 the conserved last residue, phenylalanine or tryptophan, is missing, so a read error is likely. The chain couples TRBV11-2 to TRBJ2-1; D call uncertain. Per germline, CDR1 SGHAT and CDR2 FQNNGV. The CDR3 sequence is 16 residues long. The chain's CDR3 is CASSPKSESMYNEQFL. Here the CDR3 DNA reads TGTGCAAGCAGCCCCAAGTCGGAAAGCATGTACAATGAGCAGTTCCTC.

Points on this clonotype: At one boundary the junction diverges from the germline segment, which might be a read error. The V call is TRBV20-1, the J call TRBJ2-5; D might be TRBD2 (5 bases). This CDR3 comprises 15 residues. Per the germline V gene, CDR1 is DFQATT and CDR2 is SNEGSKA (reference sequence). CDR3 sequence (DNA): TGCAATGCTAGAGACTCGATGGACTTACAAGAGACCCAGTACTTC. This translates into CNARDSMDLQETQYF.

In the case of this clonotype: Mismatch with germline at one junction end may stem from a read error. This chain uses TRBV5-1 with TRBJ2-2; D could derive from TRBD1 or TRBD2 (5 bases each). Per germline, CDR1 SGHRS and CDR2 YFSETQ. This CDR3 contains 17 residues. CDR3 sequence reads: CASSLAETHQGAGELFF. In nucleotides, the CDR3 is TGCGCCAGCAGCTTGGCCGAGACGCACCAAGGGGCCGGGGAGCTGTTCTTT. Variable domain in full (rest from reference TRBV5-1 and TRBJ2-2): KAGVTQTPRYLIKTRGQQVTLSCSPISGHRSVSWYQQTPGQGLQFLFEYFSETQRNKGNFPGRFSGRQFSNSRSEMNVSTLELGDSALYLCASSLAETHQGAGELFFGEGSRLTVL.

Notes on this clonotype: The missing conserved phenylalanine or tryptophan at the end of this CDR3 makes a read error likely. This CDR3 is CASSLVGRGTGELFS. The CDR3 region has the DNA TGTGCCAGCAGCTTAGTCGGACGGGGCACCGGAGAACTGTTTTCT. This rearrangement joins TRBV11-2 to TRBJ2-2; the D gene could be TRBD1 or TRBD2 (5 bases each). CDR3 size: 15 residues. Trimming took 1 base from V and 14 from J, leaving 20 bases between them. Per germline, CDR1 SGHAT and CDR2 FQNNGV.

This clonotype was observed at least ten times. J is TRBJ1-1 and V is TRBV30; D is perhaps TRBD1 (6 bases). Germline CDR1 is GTSNPN and CDR2 is SVGIG (reference sequence). V shed 0 bases and J shed 10 bases, with 9 bases lying between them. The CDR3 loop spans 11 amino acids. In DNA form, the CDR3 reads TGTGCCTGGAGTGTAAGGGGGGGAGCTTTCTTT. It encodes CAWSVRGGAFF.

DNA for the CDR3: TGCAGCGTTGATGAGGAGGGCCAGGCATACTTC. It codes for CSVDEEGQAYF. This sequence joins TRBV29-1 and TRBJ2-4, with D perhaps TRBD2 (6 bases). This CDR3 spans 11 amino acids. The germline V gene encodes CDR1 SQVTM and CDR2 ANQGSEA. The V and J ends lost 3 bases and 16 bases respectively, with 16 bases between them.

There are many counts of this clonotype. This rearrangement joins TRBV25-1 to TRBJ2-1; D is ambiguous. Germline V lookup: CDR1 MGHDK, CDR2 SYGVNS. V lost 2 bases and J lost 6, with 5 bases in between. The length of the CDR3 is 12 residues. CDR3 amino acids: CASSERRNEQFF. CDR3 in DNA: TGTGCCAGCAGTGAACGTCGCAATGAGCAGTTCTTC.

Remarks on this clonotype: An end of the junction does not agree with germline; a read error may underlie this. This sequence joins TRBV10-2 and TRBJ2-3, with 13 bases fitting TRBD2. The CDR3 contains 17 residues. Germline V gene data show CDR1 as WSHSY and CDR2 as SAAADI. The chain's CDR3 is CAISERTSGRGADMQYF. CDR3 coding DNA: TGCGCCATCAGTGAACGGACTAGCGGGAGAGGGGCGGATATGCAGTATTTT.

A few counts support this clonotype. V usage is TRBV28 and J usage is TRBJ1-2, with 10 bases that match TRBD1. Germline loops: CDR1 MDHEN, CDR2 SYDVKM. The V gene end was trimmed by 7 bases and the J gene end by 8 bases; junction bases not matched to a gene: 10. The CDR3 is made up of 14 amino acids. Written as DNA, the CDR3 is TGTGCCAGCAAGAACCCGGGACAGGGGAGCGGCTACACCTTC. Translation: CASKNPGQGSGYTF.

Ten or more counts support this clonotype. The chain recombines TRBV6-6 with TRBJ1-5, with D possibly being TRBD1 (5 bases). CDR1 is MNHNY and CDR2 is SVGAGI in the germline V gene (reference sequence). This CDR3 has 16 residues. The V and J ends lost 4 bases and 5 bases respectively, with 18 bases between them. CDR3 in DNA: TGTGCCAGCAGTTTAACGGTAGACGTAGGGGATCAGCCCCAGCATTTT. It translates to CASSLTVDVGDQPQHF.

In the case of this clonotype: Relative to the germline gene, one junction end is altered; a read error may explain this. The V and J genes are TRBV11-2 and TRBJ2-7; 11 bases are shared with TRBD2. From germline, CDR1 is SGHAT and CDR2 FQNNGV. The CDR3 totals 16 residues. In DNA, the CDR3 is TGTACTAGCAGCCCCGGGACTAGCGGAAAGACATACGAGCAGTATTTC. It translates to CTSSPGTSGKTYEQYF.

This clonotype is a singleton in its sample. The missing conserved phenylalanine or tryptophan at the end of this CDR3 makes a read error likely. The limits of the CDR3 on the DNA are not certain, so only TCRdb's listed CDR3 is given. The chain combines TRBV6-2 or TRBV6-3 with TRBJ2-7; the D call in the table, TRBD1, was not verified against the DNA. The CDR3 adds up to 13 amino acids, both ends counted. Germline-derived CDR1 and CDR2 are MNHEY and SVGEGT. CDR3 loop: CASGFAGGYEQYL.